The T cell receptor (beta chain) described here comes from a study of PD-1 blockade in classical Hodgkin lymphoma (TCRdb year 2020). Study-wide context: Nivolumab dosing was 3 mg/kg intravenously every 2 weeks, continuing until either disease progression or unacceptable toxicity. The study used CyTOF and TCR beta sequencing to define a peripheral blood immune signature of response to PD-1 blockade in classical Hodgkin lymphoma. What the authors observed across the whole study: Among trial patients, those achieving complete response had baseline diversity similar to that of newly diagnosed patients, while diversity was significantly lower in partial responders and progressors. Patients starting nivolumab less than 1 year after ASCT had lower diversity and were excluded from later analyses to avoid confounding by immune reconstitution. Baseline TCR diversity was reported as lower in newly diagnosed patients than in healthy donors, and lower still in relapsed/refractory patients. The study was restricted to a single clinical trial cohort, and the causes of repertoire differences, possibly disease activity or prior therapy, were left undefined. CD4+ but not CD8+ TCR diversity rose significantly by C4D1 (p=0.0027 vs p=0.16), most apparent in complete responders (p=0.02).

The CDR3 has 15 amino acids, counting the end cysteine and phenylalanine. CDR3 DNA is the only sequence kept; it has 45 bases, read in frame from the first base. The germline V gene yields LGHNA for CDR1 and YSLEER for CDR2. V and J lose 4 bases and 6 bases, and a span of 16 bases separates them. Genomic DNA was extracted with the Qiagen DNeasy kit from unsorted PBMCs and from negatively selected CD4+ and CD8+ fractions. TCR beta CDR3 regions were subjected to amplification by immunoSEQ multiplex PCR with primers that anneal to V and J segments. A synthetic immune receptor repertoire was used to minimize amplification bias, and any remaining bias was removed computationally after sequencing. The authors processed their data as follows. Custom Python scripts were used to quantify repertoire diversity as the Shannon entropy index. The unsorted, CD4+ and CD8+ repertoires were each analyzed separately, with the exception of combined analyses, where CD4+ and CD8+ sequences were merged in silico. Clonal expansion was defined as at least a 2-fold frequency increase after treatment relative to C1D1, with a pseudocount of 0.5 for undetected baseline clones. Clones with 0 or 1 copy at C1D1 were classified as singleton clones, and clones with 2 or more copies were classified as non-singleton clones. By matching protein sequences in sorted samples from the same patient, clones expanded in unsorted samples were annotated as CD4+, CD8+ or unknown. Wilcoxon tests on paired samples were used to test diversity changes from C1D1 to C4D1. TCRdb limited this immuneACCESS table to in-frame rearrangements with V and J called. A share of clones is missing; checked studies link under half to unresolved V genes, and the rest is unexplained. For V, J and clone size, that table is used; D and trimming come from the DNA. In all, the sample holds approximately 57,000 clones, and approximately 90% of those were seen once. The ten largest clones add up to around 9.3% of the sample.

The sample's time point label, decoded: cycle 2 day 1 (C2D1) of nivolumab. All trial patients had relapsed after autologous stem cell transplantation, with cohorts A, B and C differing in prior brentuximab vedotin exposure. The trial cohort was composed of approximately 60 patients with relapsed/refractory classical Hodgkin lymphoma, for whom complete response, partial response or progressive disease was recorded as best overall response. Trial patients were treated with single-agent nivolumab in the multi-cohort phase II CheckMate 205 trial. An independent review committee assessed best overall response by applying the 2007 International Working Group response criteria. Trial PBMCs were collected just before the start of nivolumab (C1D1) and during therapy at cycle 2 day 1 and cycle 4 day 1. Peripheral blood was collected in 8 mL Vacutainer Cell Preparation Tubes, from which PBMCs were isolated by centrifugation and then cryopreserved.

This clone has only one observation. What this receptor recognizes is not known. It has no much larger one-base neighbor in the sample; base qualities were not kept. The clonotype was recovered from a human donor with classical Hodgkin lymphoma. The source was peripheral blood mononuclear cells (PBMCs), collected before the second cycle of nivolumab. The V and J segments used are TRBV4-3 and TRBJ2-1, with a weak D call of TRBD1 (6 bases match). In nucleotides, the sequence is TGCGCCAGCAGCCCACGTTATGGACAGTCCAATGAGCAGTTCTTC. This sequence encodes CASSPRYGQSNEQFF.